These 24 T cell receptor beta chains were all obtained from the same sample, sequenced in a study of T cell repertoires in cytomegalovirus infection. From the reads, TCRdb called clonotypes with MiXCR, one entry per CDR3 protein. The sample consists of about 700,000 distinct CDR3 sequences, about 33% of them appearing once. No antigen has been identified for these receptors. Sequenced here: cultured PBMCs, sampled from culture after CMV antigen stimulation. Source of these receptors: a human donor in good health (CMV status not recorded). Some clones in this sample may be carry-over from other donors' samples.

This clonotype was counted between two and nine times. This sequence joins TRBV11-2 and TRBJ1-4; 9 positions match TRBD1. V shed 2 bases, J shed 12 bases, and the junction held 10 bases outside the gene matches. CDR1 is SGHAT, CDR2 FQNNGV, per germline. The CDR3 runs to 15 residues. This chain's CDR3 is CASSLNGQGIEELFF. CDR3 DNA: TGTGCCAGCAGCTTAAATGGACAGGGGATAGAGGAACTGTTTTTT.

J is TRBJ2-5 and V is TRBV10-2; D is undetermined. The V end was cut by 3 bases, the J end by 4 bases, with 9 bases between. Germline-derived CDR1 and CDR2 are WSHSY and SAAADI. There are 13 residues in the CDR3. The CDR3 is CASSDWNRETQYF. The DNA of the CDR3 is TGCGCCAGCAGTGACTGGAACAGAGAGACCCAGTACTTC.

V and J are TRBV9 and TRBJ2-3; the match to TRBD2 covers 7 bases. The CDR3 has 15 amino acids. Germline V gene sequence: CDR1 SGDLS, CDR2 YYNGEE. Germline trimming cut 2 bases from V and 4 bases from J; bases unmatched to any gene: 7. In DNA, the CDR3 is TGTGCCAGCAGCGTTCTGGGGGGGGAGGCAGATACGCAGTATTTT. Its translation: CASSVLGGEADTQYF.

V is TRBV15 and J is TRBJ2-7; no clear D gene. CDR1 and CDR2 (germline): LNHNV, YYDKDF (reference sequence). The ends were cut back, 3 bases at V and 3 bases at J, with 3 bases in the middle. This CDR3 comprises 11 residues. As DNA, the CDR3 is TGTGCCACCAGCAGCCTCTACGAGCAGTACTTC. Encoded protein: CATSSLYEQYF.

The chain combines TRBV2 with TRBJ1-1; 10 bases agree with TRBD1. This CDR3 region has 14 residues. The germline V gene has CDR1 SNHLY and CDR2 FYNNEI. The ends lost 6 bases at V and 5 bases at J; junction bases unmatched: 6. Here the CDR3 reads CASREDRGVTEAFF. The CDR3 DNA reads as TGTGCCAGCAGGGAGGACAGGGGGGTTACTGAAGCTTTCTTT.

The sample holds one count of this clonotype. This sequence joins TRBV19 and TRBJ2-3; D may match TRBD1 or TRBD2 (5 bases each). Trimming pared 2 bases from V and 4 bases from J, leaving 10 bases between. CDR1 LNHDA and CDR2 SQIVND come from the germline V gene (reference sequence). The CDR3 is 14 residues long. The DNA for the CDR3 is TGTGCCAGTAGTATACAGGGACCTGCAGATACGCAGTATTTT. Translating it yields CASSIQGPADTQYF.

The sample holds a few counts of this clonotype. This chain links TRBV4-1 with TRBJ2-3, with 12 positions matching TRBD2. CDR3 length: 21 residues. Germline V lookup: CDR1 MGHRA, CDR2 YSYEKL. Trimming cost V 1 base and J 8 bases; bases outside gene matches: 22. CDR3 sequence: CASSQGVRQPVLAGGPGTQYF. The CDR3 DNA reads as TGCGCCAGCAGCCAAGGGGTTCGACAGCCGGTTCTAGCGGGAGGGCCTGGTACGCAGTATTTT.

This rearrangement joins TRBV19 to TRBJ2-7; 8 nucleotides agree with TRBD1. Germline lookup yields CDR1 LNHDA and CDR2 SQIVND (reference sequence). V shed 3 bases and J 2 bases; nucleotides not matched to a gene: 15. CDR3 size: 18 residues. The CDR3 loop reads CASSMKGTGSPRAYEQYF. CDR3 DNA sequence: TGTGCCAGTAGTATGAAAGGGACAGGAAGCCCGCGGGCCTACGAGCAGTACTTC.

The V and J genes are TRBV20-1 and TRBJ2-5; no firm D call. This CDR3 comprises 16 residues. CDR1 and CDR2 from the germline V gene are DFQATT and SNEGSKA (reference sequence). Trimming cost V 3 bases and J 0 bases, with 17 bases left between them. This CDR3 is CSASARKGRYQETQYF. CDR3 DNA: TGCAGTGCTAGCGCGAGAAAGGGCAGGTACCAAGAGACCCAGTACTTC.

The chain couples TRBV23-1 to TRBJ2-3; 8 nucleotides align to TRBD1. TRBV23-1 is reported as an ORF; its role is uncertain. This CDR3 contains 15 residues. J gave up 9 bases and V 3 bases, and 11 bases lay outside the gene matches. CDR3 nucleotide sequence: TGCGCCAGCAGTCATCGGGACAGGCCTGTGGAGACGCAGTATTTT. Translated: CASSHRDRPVETQYF.

The genes are TRBV20-1 and TRBJ2-1, with TRBD2 matching 7 bases. V was pared by 3 bases and J by 1 base, with 12 bases of the junction left unmatched. Germline V gene lookup returns CDR1 DFQATT and CDR2 SNEGSKA (reference sequence). CDR3 length: 17 residues. CDR3 residues: CSARGTGGPISYNEQFF. The CDR3 nucleotides are TGCAGTGCTAGGGGGACGGGGGGTCCCATTTCCTACAATGAGCAGTTCTTC.

CDR3 residues: CSAAKVRGRDQPQHF. The DNA of the CDR3 is TGCAGTGCCGCAAAAGTACGGGGTCGGGATCAGCCCCAGCATTTT. The V gene is TRBV20-1, the J gene TRBJ1-5; D is ambiguous. V was clipped by 6 bases and J by 5 bases, with 20 bases between them. This CDR3 is built from 15 residues. The germline V gene has CDR1 DFQATT and CDR2 SNEGSKA (reference sequence).

This clonotype was recorded many times. The genes are TRBV7-2 and TRBJ1-3; TRBD1 might be the D (6 bases). The CDR3 is 14 residues long. Trimming removed 1 base at V and 4 bases at J, with 8 bases between. Per the germline V gene, CDR1 is SGHTA and CDR2 is FQGNSA. CDR3 in DNA: TGTGCCAGCAGCTTAGGGACAGAAGGAAACACCATATATTTT. This encodes CASSLGTEGNTIYF.

At least ten counts were recorded for this clonotype. The CDR3 DNA sequence: TGTGCCAGTGGGACAGGCGGTTTAACCAGCACAGATACGCAGTATTTT. This encodes CASGTGGLTSTDTQYF. The chain couples TRBV7-6 to TRBJ2-3; 8 bases are shared with TRBD1. The V gene's germline CDR1 is SGHVS and CDR2 FNYEAQ. V was pared by 9 bases and J by 0 bases, with 11 bases of the junction left unmatched. The CDR3 contains 16 residues.

The rearrangement uses TRBV5-4 and TRBJ2-3; D not certain. CDR1 is SGHNT, CDR2 YYREEE, per germline (reference sequence). This CDR3 contains 13 residues. Trimming removed 6 bases at V and 3 bases at J, with 11 bases between. CDR3 DNA: TGTGCCAGCACCGAACGCTCGACAGATACGCAGTATTTT. It specifies CASTERSTDTQYF.

This clonotype was counted only a few times. This rearrangement joins TRBV4-3 to TRBJ1-4, with a tentative D call TRBD1 (5 bases). V gave up 3 bases and J gave up 5 bases, with 13 bases separating them. Germline V CDR1 and CDR2: LGHNA, YSLEER. CDR3 length: 15 residues. CDR3 sequence: CASSHRGRANEKLFF. The CDR3 DNA reads as TGCGCCAGCAGCCACCGGGGGAGGGCGAATGAAAAACTGTTTTTT.

This chain links TRBV6-6 with TRBJ1-1; tentatively, D is TRBD1 (5 bases). CDR3 length equals 16 residues. Germline values: CDR1 MNHNY, CDR2 SVGAGI (reference sequence). The V end lost 8 bases, the J end lost 1 base, and 20 bases lay between the germline ends. The CDR3 nucleotides read TGTGCCAGCGGGGGGGGGGGGTCCAGCTGGAACACTGAAGCTTTCTTT. Amino acids: CASGGGGSSWNTEAFF.

This clonotype was picked up many times. V gene TRBV12-3 or TRBV12-4 combines with J gene TRBJ2-7, with D possibly TRBD1 on 6 matching bases. This CDR3 contains 13 residues. V was pared by 1 base and J by 5 bases, with 9 bases between. The CDR3 here is CASSLGAGDEQYF. CDR3 sequence (DNA): TGTGCCAGCAGTTTAGGGGCAGGGGACGAGCAGTACTTC.

V usage is TRBV6-1 and J usage is TRBJ1-1, with D unclear. V was clipped by 6 bases and J by 1 base, with 9 bases between them. This CDR3 region has 13 residues. In germline, CDR1 is MNHNS, CDR2 SASEGT. The CDR3 DNA reads as TGTGCCAGCAGGGGAGCGGGGAACACTGAAGCTTTCTTT. Amino acid sequence: CASRGAGNTEAFF.

This clonotype appeared a few times. The chain employs TRBV10-3 and TRBJ2-3; 9 nucleotides agree with TRBD2. Germline trimming cut 0 bases from V and 1 base from J; bases unmatched to any gene: 2. The germline CDR1 and CDR2 sequences are ENHRY and SYGVKD. The CDR3 consists of 16 residues. CDR3 protein: CAISESTSGRTDTQYF. The CDR3 bases are TGTGCCATCAGTGAGTCAACTAGCGGGCGCACAGATACGCAGTATTTT.

V and J are TRBV2 and TRBJ1-4; 9 nucleotides align to TRBD1. CDR1 is SNHLY and CDR2 is FYNNEI in the germline V gene. V shed 6 bases, J shed 2 bases, and the junction held 13 bases outside the gene matches. CDR3 length equals 18 residues. The CDR3 DNA reads as TGTGCCAGCAGCGAGGGGACAGGGTCTATAGTGACTAATGAAAAACTGTTTTTT. As protein: CASSEGTGSIVTNEKLFF.

This clonotype was detected only a few times. This chain uses TRBV11-1 with TRBJ2-5; 8 bases match TRBD2. Germline loops: CDR1 SGHAT, CDR2 FQDESV (reference sequence). V was clipped by 5 bases and J by 2 bases; unmatched bases: 7. The CDR3 has 15 residues. The CDR3 nucleotides read TGTGCCAGCAGCACCGTCGGGACTAGGCAAGAGACCCAGTACTTC. As protein: CASSTVGTRQETQYF.

The chain combines TRBV6-2 or TRBV6-3 with TRBJ2-1; maybe TRBD2 (5 bases). V dropped 2 bases and J dropped 7 bases, with 9 bases sitting between them. Looked up from germline, CDR1 is MNHEY and CDR2 is SVGEGT. This CDR3 comprises 13 residues. CDR3 region: CASSYVSGNEQFF. The CDR3 nucleotides are TGTGCCAGCAGTTACGTGTCGGGGAATGAGCAGTTCTTC.

A few counts support this clonotype. CDR3 residues: CASSGEGPRYGYTF. The CDR3 DNA is TGTGCCAGCAGCGGGGAAGGCCCTAGGTATGGCTACACCTTC. The chain has TRBV6-1 and TRBJ1-2; D remains unclear. The CDR3 has 14 residues. V lost 6 bases to trimming and J lost 5 bases, with 16 bases between them. The germline CDR1 and CDR2 sequences are MNHNS and SASEGT.